This T cell receptor beta chain was documented in a study of T cells in Graves' hyperthyroidism and ophthalmopathy. Points from the study as a whole: The model forecast ophthalmopathy, anticipating it by a median 6.5 months before onset.

RNA transcripts served as the template for amplifying TCR beta CDR3 regions. First-round RT-PCR targeting the TCR CDR3 was performed with the HTBI primer set. TCRdb fed the multiplex PCR reads into MiXCR, producing one record per CDR3 protein. The table lists about 480,000 distinct CDR3 sequences, approximately 14% of them singletons. The V gene's germline CDR1 is MNHNS and CDR2 SASEGT. The CDR3 sequence is 14 residues long. The V and J ends lost 0 bases and 4 bases respectively, with 9 bases between them. Stable hyperthyroidism: no ophthalmopathy progression over 18 months of follow-up. Patients were aged 18 to 65, had disease duration under 2 months, and had newly diagnosed hyperthyroidism. Patients with uncontrolled infections, other autoimmune diseases, pregnancy or lactation were excluded. Comments on this clonotype: Its antigen is as yet unknown.

Sequencing was done on a sample of blood. This TCR derives from a woman aged 18-35 years with Graves' hyperthyroidism. The V and J genes are TRBV6-1 and TRBJ1-2, with D possibly TRBD1 on 5 matching bases. Here the CDR3 DNA reads TGTGCCAGCAGTGAAGCGGGGGGGAGCTATGGCTACACCTTC. It translates to CASSEAGGSYGYTF.